This TCR beta chain was recovered during a study of T-cell reconstitution after alpha-beta-depleted transplantation in children. Study findings and constraints: Two months or so post-transplant, alpha-beta T cells reportedly derived from several hundred expanded graft clones. Newly produced T cells mostly provided counts and TCRbeta diversity after one year, as hyperexpanded clones declined. High day-60 TCRbeta diversity in some patients came from surviving recipient T cells and thymic progenitors.

Trimming stripped 0 bases from V and 0 bases from J, with 12 bases between. Germline V gives CDR1 MNHEY, CDR2 SVGAGI. The CDR3 totals 16 residues. Researchers prepared the TCRbeta library using unique molecular identifiers, the study reports. TCRdb reprocessed the PCR reads via MiXCR and lists one record per CDR3 protein. Of about 580,000 distinct CDR3 sequences in the sample, more than 20% are singletons; the top ten hold approximately 14%. This clonotype was counted ten times or more. Its antigen is currently unknown. The sequenced sample was PBMCs, mostly from graft donor cells, obtained 360 days after TCRalphabeta/CD19-depleted stem cell transplant. The V call is TRBV6-5, the J call TRBJ2-7, with D perhaps TRBD2 (5 bases). The TCR was taken from a boy less than two years old who had a stem cell transplant for acute myeloid leukemia, so the T cells may come from the graft donor. The CDR3 region is CASSYSRDTSSYEQYF. As DNA, the CDR3 is TGTGCCAGCAGTTACTCGAGGGATACCAGCTCCTACGAGCAGTACTTC.